Below are 25 T cell receptor beta chains sequenced from a single sample in a study of T cell changes during pregnancy in multiple sclerosis. Libraries were prepared by immunoSEQ multiplex PCR; TCRdb keeps only in-frame clonotypes and omits some of them. Here the sample spans just over 40,000 clones, 75% to 90% being singletons. Sequences were derived from peripheral blood, sampled in the first trimester of pregnancy. The receptors derive from a female donor in good health, enrolled as a control in a pregnancy study.

This chain's CDR3 is CASSDADTTGELFF. The CDR3 coding sequence is TGTGCCAGCAGTGACGCGGACACCACCGGGGAGCTGTTTTTT. The rearrangement joins TRBV6-4 to TRBJ2-2, with D possibly being TRBD1 (5 bases). CDR1 MRHNA and CDR2 SNTAGT come from the germline V gene. The CDR3 spans 14 residues. V lost 2 bases to trimming and J lost 4 bases, with 8 bases between them.

The chain is built from TRBV7-9 and TRBJ2-2, with 13 bases aligning to TRBD2. Trimming took 1 base from V and 1 from J; bases not matched to a gene: 6. The germline V gene encodes CDR1 SEHNR and CDR2 FQNEAQ (reference sequence). The CDR3 is 19 amino acids. CDR3 DNA: TGTGCCAGCAGCTTAGGGCGACTAGCGGGGGGCAAGAACACCGGGGAGCTGTTTTTT. This codes for CASSLGRLAGGKNTGELFF.

V is TRBV28 and J is TRBJ1-5; possible D gene TRBD1, 5 bases. Looked up from germline, CDR1 is MDHEN and CDR2 is SYDVKM. This CDR3 comprises 16 residues. Trimming left V 5 bases short and J 7 bases short, with 21 bases between. This chain's CDR3 is CASSPRTGTAGQPQHF. The CDR3 DNA is TGTGCCAGCAGTCCCAGAACCGGGACTGCGGGGCAGCCCCAGCATTTT.

V is TRBV27 and J is TRBJ2-3; 7 bases align to TRBD2. This CDR3 comprises 15 residues. The germline V gene has CDR1 MNHEY and CDR2 SMNVEV (reference sequence). The trim removed 5 bases at V and 2 bases at J, leaving 7 bases unmatched. The CDR3: CASSPIAGFTDTQYF. The CDR3, as DNA: TGTGCCAGCAGTCCCATAGCGGGCTTCACAGATACGCAGTATTTT.

This clone was found a few times. This sequence joins TRBV6-1 and TRBJ1-1; TRBD1 agrees at 7 bases. The CDR3 is made up of 16 amino acids. The germline gives CDR1 MNHNS, CDR2 SASEGT. The ends lost 2 bases at V and 1 base at J; junction bases unmatched: 7. Here the CDR3 DNA reads TGTGCCAGCAGTGAATTGCAGGGGGTCAAGAACACTGAAGCTTTCTTT. Amino acids: CASSELQGVKNTEAFF.

The chain combines TRBV19 with TRBJ2-2, with 12 bases aligning to TRBD2. The CDR3 loop spans 16 amino acids. CDR1 and CDR2 (germline): LNHDA, SQIVND (reference sequence). V was pared by 1 base and J by 9 bases, with 6 bases of the junction left unmatched. The CDR3 region has the DNA TGTGCCAGTAGTATAGCTGCTAGCGGGGGGGCCAGGGAGCTGTTTTTT. This codes for CASSIAASGGARELFF. Combining the CDR3 with reference TRBV19 and TRBJ2-2 gives the whole variable domain DGGITQSPKYLFRKEGQNVTLSCEQNLNHDAMYWYRQDPGQGLRLIYYSQIVNDFQKGDIAEGYSVSREKKESFPLTVTSAQKNPTAFYLCASSIAASGGARELFFGEGSRLTVL.

This chain links TRBV28 with TRBJ2-3, with 7 bases lining up with TRBD2. Germline CDR1 reads MDHEN; CDR2 reads SYDVKM. This CDR3 is built from 15 residues. The junction had 6 bases not matched to a gene; V was cut back by 5 bases and J by 1 base. The CDR3 sequence: CASSPGLGGTDTQYF. As DNA, the CDR3 is TGTGCCAGCAGTCCCGGACTAGGCGGCACAGATACGCAGTATTTT. The whole variable domain, filled in from reference TRBV28 and TRBJ2-3, reads DVKVTQSSRYLVKRTGEKVFLECVQDMDHENMFWYRQDPGLGLRLIYFSYDVKMKEKGDIPEGYSVSREKKERFSLILESASTNQTSMYLCASSPGLGGTDTQYFGPGTRLTVL.

The chain recombines TRBV10-3 with TRBJ1-1, with TRBD1 identical over 11 bases. The CDR3 totals 18 residues. Germline V gene lookup returns CDR1 ENHRY and CDR2 SYGVKD. J was trimmed by 5 bases and V by 4 bases; bases with no gene match: 15. The CDR3 reads CAISARPPGQGVGTEAFF. DNA for the CDR3: TGTGCCATCAGTGCCAGGCCCCCGGGACAGGGGGTGGGGACTGAAGCTTTCTTT.

The J gene is TRBJ2-7, the V gene TRBV5-6; weak D call: TRBD2 (6 bases). Per the germline V gene, CDR1 is SGHDT and CDR2 is YYEEEE. The CDR3 covers 13 residues. V lost 4 bases and J 2 bases, leaving 10 bases between the germline ends. CDR3 sequence reads: CASSGGTTYEQYF. The CDR3 nucleotides are TGTGCCAGCAGCGGGGGGACGACCTACGAGCAGTACTTC.

The genes are TRBV5-4 and TRBJ1-3, with TRBD1 matching 8 bases. Germline V gene lookup returns CDR1 SGHNT and CDR2 YYREEE (reference sequence). This CDR3 region has 20 residues. Trimming at V came to 2 bases and at J to 0 bases, leaving 16 bases not matched to a gene. The chain's CDR3 is CASSLPMGQAVPSSGNTIYF. The CDR3 coding sequence is TGTGCCAGCAGCTTACCCATGGGACAGGCCGTACCTAGCTCTGGAAACACCATATATTTT.

The V gene is TRBV9, the J gene TRBJ2-7; 11 bases are a match to TRBD2. The germline V gene encodes CDR1 SGDLS and CDR2 YYNGEE. This CDR3 is built from 14 residues. V lost 3 bases, J lost 7 bases, and 6 bases stayed unmatched. In DNA form, the CDR3 reads TGTGCCAGCAGCGCGGGACTAGCGGTTTCTGAGCAGTACTTC. The encoded protein is CASSAGLAVSEQYF. Supplemented by reference TRBV9 and TRBJ2-7, the full variable domain reads DSGVTQTPKHLITATGQRVTLRCSPRSGDLSVYWYQQSLDQGLQFLIQYYNGEERAKGNILERFSAQQFPDLHSELNLSSLELGDSALYFCASSAGLAVSEQYFGPGTRLTVT.

This clone has just a few counts. The gene calls are TRBV27 and TRBJ1-6, with 9 bases matching TRBD1. Trimming cost V 6 bases and J 6 bases; bases outside gene matches: 9. CDR1 and CDR2 from the germline V gene are MNHEY and SMNVEV (reference sequence). There are 16 residues in the CDR3. In DNA, the CDR3 is TGTGCCAGCAGAACACAGGGGGCAGTGAGTAATTCACCCCTCCACTTT. Protein: CASRTQGAVSNSPLHF.

The chain couples TRBV6-4 to TRBJ2-5; 7 bases match TRBD2. V trimming: 3 bases; J trimming: 7 bases; junction bases outside the gene matches: 5. Germline CDR1 reads MRHNA; CDR2 reads SNTAGT. The CDR3 has 13 residues. The CDR3 sequence: CASSEASGRTQYF. The DNA for the CDR3 is TGTGCCAGCAGTGAGGCTAGCGGACGGACCCAGTACTTC.

CDR3: CASSIGLLNQPQHF. For the CDR3, the DNA is TGTGCCAGTAGTATAGGGCTGCTCAATCAGCCCCAGCATTTT. The chain couples TRBV19 to TRBJ1-5; unclear D gene. Germline V lookup: CDR1 LNHDA, CDR2 SQIVND (reference sequence). V lost 1 base and J lost 3, with 7 bases in between. The CDR3 runs to 14 residues.

The chain uses TRBV4-2 and TRBJ1-1, with 7 bases identical to TRBD1. This CDR3 region has 16 residues. CDR1 is LGHNA, CDR2 YNFKEQ, per germline. V was pared by 2 bases and J by 1 base, with 7 bases of the junction left unmatched. DNA for the CDR3: TGTGCCAGCAGCCAACTCGGACAGGCTCGGAACACTGAAGCTTTCTTT. It codes for CASSQLGQARNTEAFF.

This chain connects TRBV30 to TRBJ1-3; D possibly corresponds to TRBD1 (6 bases). V was trimmed by 2 bases and J by 4 bases, leaving 18 bases between them. CDR3 size: 16 residues. Germline CDR1 is GTSNPN and CDR2 is SVGIG (reference sequence). Here the CDR3 reads CAWSFGQLSTGNTIYF. In nucleotides, the CDR3 is TGTGCCTGGAGTTTTGGACAGTTATCAACCGGAAACACCATATATTTT.

The chain uses TRBV4-2 and TRBJ2-2; 9 positions agree with TRBD2. This CDR3 is 16 amino acids long. The germline V gene encodes CDR1 LGHNA and CDR2 YNFKEQ. With 5 bases clipped from V and 3 bases from J, the junction kept 7 bases outside the gene matches. CDR3 loop: CASSDRAGGDTGELFF. In nucleotides, the CDR3 is TGTGCCAGCAGCGACCGAGCGGGGGGAGACACCGGGGAGCTGTTTTTT.

The V and J genes are TRBV18 and TRBJ2-7; 8 bases are shared with TRBD2. Germline CDR1 is KGHSH and CDR2 is LQKENI. The CDR3 is 17 amino acids. With V trimmed by 3 bases and J by 0 bases, 10 bases remained unmatched. The CDR3 reads CASSPPRGGLSSYEQYF. The CDR3 DNA is TGTGCCAGCTCACCCCCCCGGGGGGGCCTCAGCTCCTACGAGCAGTACTTC.

This chain connects TRBV2 to TRBJ2-5, with 7 bases that match TRBD2. Germline values: CDR1 SNHLY, CDR2 FYNNEI. This CDR3 contains 14 residues. Unmatched junction bases numbered 14, after V lost 11 bases and J lost 5 bases. This chain's CDR3 is CAPRGLAVEETQYF. CDR3 in DNA: TGTGCCCCCCGAGGCCTAGCGGTTGAGGAGACCCAGTACTTC.

The chain links TRBV7-6 to TRBJ2-4; D gene ambiguous. Per germline, CDR1 SGHVS and CDR2 FNYEAQ. The CDR3 is 16 amino acids. The V end lost 1 base, the J end lost 1 base, and 11 bases lay between the germline ends. CDR3 in amino acids: CASSLDAAAAKNIQYF. In DNA form, the CDR3 reads TGTGCCAGCAGCTTAGACGCGGCCGCGGCCAAAAACATTCAGTACTTC.

The V and J genes are TRBV7-9 and TRBJ1-1; D remains unclear. The CDR3 consists of 13 residues. Germline V gene data show CDR1 as SEHNR and CDR2 as FQNEAQ (reference sequence). The V and J ends lost 6 bases and 7 bases respectively, with 15 bases between them. This chain's CDR3 is CASSDSLAVEAFF. The CDR3 nucleotides are TGTGCCAGCAGTGATAGTCTGGCGGTTGAAGCTTTCTTT.

J is TRBJ1-4 and V is TRBV7-9; no clear D. The CDR3 spans 14 residues. With 8 bases removed from V and 6 bases from J, the gap between germline ends came to 16 bases. Germline loops: CDR1 SEHNR, CDR2 FQNEAQ (reference sequence). CDR3 coding DNA: TGTGCCAGCGACGTCGGGATCCCAGATGAAAAACTGTTTTTT. Amino acid sequence: CASDVGIPDEKLFF.

The gene calls are TRBV27 and TRBJ2-7, with a possible D match to TRBD2 (6 bases). V was clipped by 7 bases and J by 5 bases, with 12 bases between them. Germline lookup yields CDR1 MNHEY and CDR2 SMNVEV (reference sequence). CDR3 length: 12 amino acids. The CDR3 sequence is CASTGGANEQYF. CDR3 coding DNA: TGTGCCAGCACCGGCGGGGCGAACGAGCAGTACTTC.

This clone has only a few counts. The gene calls are TRBV11-2 and TRBJ1-6; 12 nucleotides agree with TRBD1. This CDR3 comprises 17 residues. CDR1 is SGHAT and CDR2 is FQNNGV in the germline V gene. Trimming at V came to 5 bases and at J to 4 bases, leaving 6 bases not matched to a gene. The CDR3 DNA follows: TGTGCCAGCAGCCCAGGGACAGGGGGCAGATATAATTCACCCCTCCACTTT. This translates into CASSPGTGGRYNSPLHF. Supplemented by reference TRBV11-2 and TRBJ1-6, the full variable domain reads EAGVAQSPRYKIIEKRQSVAFWCNPISGHATLYWYQQILGQGPKLLIQFQNNGVVDDSQLPKDRFSAERLKGVDSTLKIQPAKLEDSAVYLCASSPGTGGRYNSPLHFGNGTRLTVT.

This chain links TRBV25-1 with TRBJ2-2; D possibly corresponds to TRBD2 (6 bases). Germline CDR1 and CDR2: MGHDK and SYGVNS. This CDR3 spans 11 amino acids. V gave up 7 bases and J gave up 7 bases, with 7 bases separating them. The CDR3 region has the DNA TGTGCCAGCAAGGGAGGCGGGGAGCTGTTTTTT. Translated, it gives CASKGGGELFF.